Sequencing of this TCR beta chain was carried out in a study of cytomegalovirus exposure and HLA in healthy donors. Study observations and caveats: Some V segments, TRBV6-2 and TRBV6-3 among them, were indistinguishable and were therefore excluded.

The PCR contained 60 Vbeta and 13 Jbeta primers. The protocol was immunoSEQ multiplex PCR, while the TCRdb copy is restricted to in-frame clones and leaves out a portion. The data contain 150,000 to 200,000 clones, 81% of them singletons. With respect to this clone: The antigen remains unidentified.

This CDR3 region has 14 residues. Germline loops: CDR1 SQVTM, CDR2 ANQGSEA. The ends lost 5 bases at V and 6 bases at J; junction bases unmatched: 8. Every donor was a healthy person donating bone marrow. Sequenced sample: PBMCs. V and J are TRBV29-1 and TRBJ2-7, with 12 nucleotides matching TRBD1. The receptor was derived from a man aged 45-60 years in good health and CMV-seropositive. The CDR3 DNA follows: TGCAGCGTTTACCGGGACAGGGGGCCTACCGAGCAGTACTTC. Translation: CSVYRDRGPTEQYF.